The source of this TCR beta chain is a study of CD8+ T cells in alopecia areata. About the research overall: Treatment of the treated patients consisted of oral tofacitinib, 5 to 10 mg twice daily.

This CDR3 contains 10 residues. Germline CDR1 is PRHDT and CDR2 is FYEKMQ (reference sequence). Sample treatment: oral pan-JAK inhibitor, 5-10 mg twice daily. RNA extraction and reverse transcription yielded cDNA as sequencing template. The protocol was immunoSEQ multiplex PCR, while the TCRdb copy is restricted to in-frame clones and leaves out a portion. The table lists about 150,000 clones, less than 70% of them singletons, with about 16% in the top ten. This clone was recorded a few times. V usage is TRBV13 and J usage is TRBJ2-3, with D unresolved. The sequencing here drew on CD8+ T cells sorted from blood, taken at week 4, from a patient treated with tofacitinib. The source of this sequence is a human donor with alopecia areata. CDR3 coding DNA: TGTGCTACCGGGCCAGATACGCAGTATTTT. Translated, it gives CATGPDTQYF.